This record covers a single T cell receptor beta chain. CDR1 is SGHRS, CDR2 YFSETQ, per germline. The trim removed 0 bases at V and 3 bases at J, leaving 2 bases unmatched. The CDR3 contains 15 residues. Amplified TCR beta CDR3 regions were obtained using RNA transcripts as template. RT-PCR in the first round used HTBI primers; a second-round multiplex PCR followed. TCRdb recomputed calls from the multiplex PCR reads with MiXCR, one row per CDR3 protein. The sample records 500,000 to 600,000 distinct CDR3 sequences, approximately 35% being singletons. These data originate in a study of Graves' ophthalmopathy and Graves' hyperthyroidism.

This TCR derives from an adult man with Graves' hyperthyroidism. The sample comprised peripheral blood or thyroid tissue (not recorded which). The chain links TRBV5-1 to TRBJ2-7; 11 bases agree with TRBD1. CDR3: CASSLGDRGDYEQYF. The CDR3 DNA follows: TGCGCCAGCAGCTTGGGGGACAGGGGGGACTACGAGCAGTACTTC.